This TCR beta chain appears in the sequencing data of a study of blood T cell repertoires in COVID-19. Whole-study context: The United States, Italy and Spain were the sources of the acute and convalescent COVID-19 samples.

Recruitment covered roughly 24 US areas and drew participants whose ages spanned about 18 to 95 years. Clinical history reported by participants formed the basis on which cohorts were assigned. Authors' analysis steps: Counts of nucleated cells, estimated from reference gene primer amplification, were obtained. Repertoires were generated with immunoSEQ multiplex PCR, while TCRdb's copy carries only in-frame clones and drops some. For V, J and clone size, that table is used; D and trimming come from the DNA. This sample has under 200,000 clones, with more than 85% found just once. As for this clone: Additional DNA sequences in this sample encode the identical CDR3.

Between the trimmed V and J ends, which lost 3 bases and 5 bases, there was a span of 4 bases. Germline-derived CDR1 and CDR2 are MNHEY and SVGEGT. CDR3 size: 11 residues. This sequence originates from a woman aged 45-65 years who had recovered from COVID-19. The V and J genes are TRBV6-2 or TRBV6-3 and TRBJ2-5; the D is unclear. Material: PBMCs or T cells enriched from blood (not recorded which). CDR3 DNA: TGTGCCAGCAGTTATCTCGAGACCCAGTACTTC. Its translation: CASSYLETQYF.